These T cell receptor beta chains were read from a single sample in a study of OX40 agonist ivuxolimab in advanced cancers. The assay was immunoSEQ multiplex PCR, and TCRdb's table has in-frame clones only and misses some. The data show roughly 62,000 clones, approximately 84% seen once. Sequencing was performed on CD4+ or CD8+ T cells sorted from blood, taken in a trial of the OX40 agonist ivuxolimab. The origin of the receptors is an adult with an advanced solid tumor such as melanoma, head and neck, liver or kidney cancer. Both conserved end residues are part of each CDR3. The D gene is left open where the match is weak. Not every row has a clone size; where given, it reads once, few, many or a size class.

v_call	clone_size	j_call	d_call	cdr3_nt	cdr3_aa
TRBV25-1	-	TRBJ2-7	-	TGTGCCAGCAGTAATATGTTCGGCGCTGACGAGCAGTACTTC	CASSNMFGADEQYF
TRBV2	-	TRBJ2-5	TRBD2	TGTGCCAGCAGTGAAGACGCGGGAGACTCGAGGGAGACCCAGTACTTC	CASSEDAGDSRETQYF
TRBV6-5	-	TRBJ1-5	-	TGTGCCAGCAGGACAGCAGCTCATCAGCCCCAGCATTTT	CASRTAAHQPQHF
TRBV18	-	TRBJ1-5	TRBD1	TGTGCCAGCTCACTGAGCAGGGGGATCGGGCAGCCCCAGCATTTT	CASSLSRGIGQPQHF
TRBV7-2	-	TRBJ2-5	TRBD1	TGTGCCAGCAGCTGGACTTCAGGGGGCGGGGAGACCCAGTACTTC	CASSWTSGGGETQYF
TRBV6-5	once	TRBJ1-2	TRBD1	TGTGCCAGTACCCCGAGGGGGCAGACATTAGGAGGCTACACCTTC	CASTPRGQTLGGYTF
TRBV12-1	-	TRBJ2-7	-	TGTGCCAGCAGCCCTAAGCGGGAGGACAACGAGCAGTACTTC	CASSPKREDNEQYF
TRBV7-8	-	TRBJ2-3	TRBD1	TGTGCCAGCAGCCCGGGACAGGATTATGGCACAGATACGCAGTATTTT	CASSPGQDYGTDTQYF
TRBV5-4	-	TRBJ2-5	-	TGTGCCAGCAGCTTGGGGGTGAGAAACCAAGAGACCCAGTACTTC	CASSLGVRNQETQYF
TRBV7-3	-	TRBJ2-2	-	TGTGCCAGCAGCTTATACCTAGGTACAGGGTCCACCGGGGAGCTGTTTTTT	CASSLYLGTGSTGELFF
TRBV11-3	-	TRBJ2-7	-	TGTGCCAGCAGCTTAGTGCAGGGGCGGGAGCAGTACTTC	CASSLVQGREQYF
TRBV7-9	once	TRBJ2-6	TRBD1	TGTGCCAGCAGCCGAGGACAGGGGGCGCTTGGGGCCAACGTCCTGACTTTC	CASSRGQGALGANVLTF
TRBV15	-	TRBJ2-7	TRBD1	TGTGCCACCAGCAGAGGGGACAGTACCTACGAGCAGTACTTC	CATSRGDSTYEQYF
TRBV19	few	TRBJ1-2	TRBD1	TGTGCCAGTAGGCGAGGGACAGGGAACTATGGCTACACCTTC	CASRRGTGNYGYTF
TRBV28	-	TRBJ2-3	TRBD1	TGTGCCAGCAGTCAAGCGGGACAGGGTATAGGGTTCACAGATACGCAGTATTTT	CASSQAGQGIGFTDTQYF
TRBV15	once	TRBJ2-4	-	TGTGCCACCAGCAGAGGGACGCCGGGCTCCGACCCCAAAAACATTCAGTACTTC	CATSRGTPGSDPKNIQYF
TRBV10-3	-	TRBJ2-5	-	TGTGCCATCAGTGAGTCGGCGGAGACCCAGTACTTC	CAISESAETQYF
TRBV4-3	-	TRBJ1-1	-	TGCGCCAGCAGCCAAGATTGGGGGGATGACACTGAAGCTTTCTTT	CASSQDWGDDTEAFF
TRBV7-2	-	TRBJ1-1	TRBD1	TGTGCCAGCAGCCCATGGACAGGGCAAACGGATGAAGCTTTCTTT	CASSPWTGQTDEAFF
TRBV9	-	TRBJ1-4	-	TGTGCCAGCAGCGTCTTAGGGAGCAGAGGTGAAAAACTGTTTTTT	CASSVLGSRGEKLFF
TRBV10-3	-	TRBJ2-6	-	TGTGCCATCAGTGGCGGGGGCTACTATTCTGGGGCCAACGTCCTGACTTTC	CAISGGGYYSGANVLTF
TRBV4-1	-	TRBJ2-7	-	TGCGCCAGCAGCAAGACCTTCCCCATTCACGGGAGCTCCTACGAGCAGTACTTC	CASSKTFPIHGSSYEQYF
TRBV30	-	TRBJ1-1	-	TGTGCCTGGAGTGGGGGACGATGGGAGGGGAACACTGAAGCTTTCTTT	CAWSGGRWEGNTEAFF
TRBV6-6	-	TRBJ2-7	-	TGTGCCAGCAGTTACGGACGGAACTCCTACGAGCAGTACTTC	CASSYGRNSYEQYF
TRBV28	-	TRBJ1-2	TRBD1	TGTGCCAGCAGTTGGGGACAGGGGAATGGCTACACCTTC	CASSWGQGNGYTF
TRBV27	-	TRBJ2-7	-	TGTGCCAGCAGTTTATCGAACAGTCCCTACGAGCAGTACTTC	CASSLSNSPYEQYF
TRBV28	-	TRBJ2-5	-	TGTGCCAGCAGTTTATACGGGCGGGACAGACAAGAGACCCAGTACTTC	CASSLYGRDRQETQYF